This TCR beta chain is from a study of control samples from healthy donors and cancer patients. Using immunoSEQ multiplex PCR, the repertoire was profiled, and TCRdb retains in-frame clones only, with some absent. The table has more than 70,000 clones, roughly 86% seen once. The CDR3 contains 14 residues. With 5 bases removed from V and 5 bases from J, the gap between germline ends came to 16 bases. Germline V gene data show CDR1 as MNHEY and CDR2 as SMNVEV (reference sequence). The rearrangement uses TRBV27 and TRBJ2-7, with unresolved D. The material sequenced was PBMCs. The receptor was isolated from a man in his sixties with lung cancer. CDR3 sequence (DNA): TGTGCCAGCAGTCCACTGCCTAATAGACACGAGCAGTACTTC. It codes for CASSPLPNRHEQYF.